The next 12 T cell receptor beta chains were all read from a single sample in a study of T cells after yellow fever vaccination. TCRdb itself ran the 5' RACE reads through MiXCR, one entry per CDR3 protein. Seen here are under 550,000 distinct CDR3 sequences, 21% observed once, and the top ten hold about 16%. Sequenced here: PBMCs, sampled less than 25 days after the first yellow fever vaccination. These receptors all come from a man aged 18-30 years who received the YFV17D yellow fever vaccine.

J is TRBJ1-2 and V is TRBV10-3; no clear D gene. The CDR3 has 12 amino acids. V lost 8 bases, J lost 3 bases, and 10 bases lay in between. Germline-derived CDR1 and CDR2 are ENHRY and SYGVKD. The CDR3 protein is CAILEVDYGYTF. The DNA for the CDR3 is TGTGCCATCCTCGAGGTTGACTATGGCTACACCTTC.

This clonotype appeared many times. The CDR3 loop is CSAPTGTSTYEQYF. The CDR3 DNA reads TGCAGTGCTCCCACCGGGACCTCAACCTACGAGCAGTACTTC. This rearrangement joins TRBV20-1 to TRBJ2-7, with D possibly being TRBD1 or TRBD2 (5 bases each). CDR1 is DFQATT, CDR2 SNEGSKA, per germline (reference sequence). Trimming removed 5 bases at V and 2 bases at J, with 16 bases between. This CDR3 is 14 amino acids long.

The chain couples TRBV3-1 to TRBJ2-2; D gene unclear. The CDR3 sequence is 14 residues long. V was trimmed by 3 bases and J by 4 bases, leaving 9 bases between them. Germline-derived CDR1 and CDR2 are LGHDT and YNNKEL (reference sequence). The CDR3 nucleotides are TGTGCCAGCAGCCAGACCAGGATCACCGGGGAGCTGTTTTTT. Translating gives CASSQTRITGELFF.

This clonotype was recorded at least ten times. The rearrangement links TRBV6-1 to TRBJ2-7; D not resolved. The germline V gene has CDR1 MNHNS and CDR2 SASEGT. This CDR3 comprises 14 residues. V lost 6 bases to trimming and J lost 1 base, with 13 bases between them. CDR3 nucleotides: TGTGCCAGCAGCCTGAACGGCGGATCCTACGAGCAGTACTTC. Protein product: CASSLNGGSYEQYF.

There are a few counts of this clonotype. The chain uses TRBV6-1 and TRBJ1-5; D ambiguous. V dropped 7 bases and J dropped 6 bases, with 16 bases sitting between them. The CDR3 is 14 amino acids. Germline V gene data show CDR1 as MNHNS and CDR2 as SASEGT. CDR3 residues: CASTGHAGGQPQHF. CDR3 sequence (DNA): TGTGCCAGCACTGGGCACGCGGGCGGTCAGCCCCAGCATTTT.

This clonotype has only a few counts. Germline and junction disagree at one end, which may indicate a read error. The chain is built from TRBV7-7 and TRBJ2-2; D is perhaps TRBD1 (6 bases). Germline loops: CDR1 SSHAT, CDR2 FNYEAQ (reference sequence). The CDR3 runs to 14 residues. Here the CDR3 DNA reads TGTGCTAGCAGCTCGGACAGAGGCACCGGGGAGCTGTTTTTT. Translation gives CASSSDRGTGELFF.

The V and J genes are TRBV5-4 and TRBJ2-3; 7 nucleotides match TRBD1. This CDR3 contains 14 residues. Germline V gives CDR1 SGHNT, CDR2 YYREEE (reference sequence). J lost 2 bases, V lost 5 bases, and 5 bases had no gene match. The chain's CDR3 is CASRLGQDTDTQYF. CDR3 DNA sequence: TGTGCCAGCAGGCTCGGACAGGACACAGATACGCAGTATTTT.

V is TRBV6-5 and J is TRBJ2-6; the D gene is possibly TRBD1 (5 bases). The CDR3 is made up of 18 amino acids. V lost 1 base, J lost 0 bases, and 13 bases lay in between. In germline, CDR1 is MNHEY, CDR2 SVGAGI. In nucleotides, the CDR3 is TGTGCCAGCAGTTACTTCTCAGGGTTCCTCTCTGGGGCCAACGTCCTGACTTTC. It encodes CASSYFSGFLSGANVLTF.

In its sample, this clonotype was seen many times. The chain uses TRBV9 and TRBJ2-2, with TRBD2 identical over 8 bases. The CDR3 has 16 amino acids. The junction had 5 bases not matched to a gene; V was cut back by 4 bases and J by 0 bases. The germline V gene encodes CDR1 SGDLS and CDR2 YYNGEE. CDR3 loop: CASSHPAGANTGELFF. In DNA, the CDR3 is TGTGCCAGCAGCCACCCAGCGGGGGCGAACACCGGGGAGCTGTTTTTT.

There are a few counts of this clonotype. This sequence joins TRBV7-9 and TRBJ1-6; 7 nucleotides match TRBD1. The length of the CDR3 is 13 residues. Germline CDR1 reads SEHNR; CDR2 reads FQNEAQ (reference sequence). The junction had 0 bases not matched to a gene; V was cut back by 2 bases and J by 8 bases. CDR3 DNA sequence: TGTGCCAGCAGCTTACAGGGGGATTCACCCCTCCACTTT. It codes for CASSLQGDSPLHF.

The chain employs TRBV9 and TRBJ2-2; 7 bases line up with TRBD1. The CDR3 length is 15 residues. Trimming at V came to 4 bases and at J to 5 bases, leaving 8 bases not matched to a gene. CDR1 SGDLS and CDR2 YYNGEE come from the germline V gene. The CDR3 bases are TGTGCCAGCAGCCCTGAGGGGGCGCGAACCGGGGAGCTGTTTTTT. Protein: CASSPEGARTGELFF.

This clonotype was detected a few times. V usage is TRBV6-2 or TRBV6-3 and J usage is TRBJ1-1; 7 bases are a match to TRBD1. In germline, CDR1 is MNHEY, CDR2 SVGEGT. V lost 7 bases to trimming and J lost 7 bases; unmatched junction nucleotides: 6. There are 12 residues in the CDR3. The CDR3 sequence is CASTVDRVEAFF. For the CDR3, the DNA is TGTGCCAGCACCGTCGACAGGGTTGAAGCTTTCTTT.